The 28 T cell receptor beta chains below were found in one sample sequenced in a study of spatial heterogeneity in lung cancer. General observations from the study: In tumors, expanded intratumoral alpha and beta TCR counts tracked mutation counts.

One entry per CDR3 protein results from TCRdb running MiXCR on the 5' RACE reads. The table records 6,500 to 8,500 distinct CDR3 sequences, roughly 2.9% of them present only once. Time point noted: sample taken at primary tumor resection. The antigens these receptors bind are not known. Sequenced here: lung tumor tissue, sampled at surgery. Receptors originate from a male donor with early-stage non-small cell lung cancer.

Remarks on this clonotype: A much larger clone lies a single base off, so this may be a read error. This chain links TRBV24-1 with TRBJ1-3; D is ambiguous. This CDR3 has 11 amino acids. Per germline, CDR1 KGHDR and CDR2 SFDVKD. The CDR3 is CATSGGNIIYF. In nucleotides, the CDR3 is TGTGCCACCAGTGGTGGAAACATCATATATTTT.

The V and J genes are TRBV7-2 and TRBJ1-4, with D possibly TRBD1 on 6 matching bases. Germline CDR1 is SGHTA and CDR2 is FQGNSA. The CDR3 consists of 15 residues. Trimming took off 5 bases at V and 8 bases at J, with 18 bases between the two ends. CDR3 in DNA: TGTGCCAGCAGCCCAAGGGGGGGGGCGAAGGAAAAACTGTTTTTT. It yields the protein CASSPRGGAKEKLFF.

Relative to its sample, this clonotype is medium-sized. V is TRBV12-5 and J is TRBJ1-1; a possible D gene is TRBD1 (5 bases). The germline V gene encodes CDR1 LGHNT and CDR2 FRNRAP. The CDR3 runs to 13 residues. V lost 5 bases to trimming and J lost 8 bases, with 15 bases between them. The CDR3 coding sequence is TGTGCTAGTGGTCCCAACCTCCAGGGAGAAGCTTTCTTT. Translating gives CASGPNLQGEAFF.

This clonotype was seen repeatedly, ten times or more. The rearrangement links TRBV3-1 to TRBJ2-5; D is perhaps TRBD2 (7 bases). The CDR3 covers 15 residues. Per germline, CDR1 LGHDT and CDR2 YNNKEL (reference sequence). V was trimmed by 0 bases and J by 4 bases, leaving 12 bases between them. The CDR3 loop reads CASSQEGGAAETQYF. CDR3 nucleotide sequence: TGTGCCAGCAGCCAAGAGGGGGGGGCCGCAGAGACCCAGTACTTC.

For this clonotype: Being one base from a much bigger clone, this may be a read error. The J gene is TRBJ1-2, the V gene TRBV20-1; tentative D call: TRBD1 (5 bases). This CDR3 has 13 amino acids. Germline CDR1 is DFQATT and CDR2 is SNEGSKA (reference sequence). In DNA, the CDR3 is TGCAGTGCTAGAGTTTCCGGACAAGGCGGCTACAACTTC. As protein: CSARVSGQGGYNF.

This clonotype showed up many times. J is TRBJ1-1 and V is TRBV5-1; a possible D gene is TRBD1 (5 bases). Germline V gene data show CDR1 as SGHRS and CDR2 as YFSETQ. V shed 0 bases and J shed 3 bases, with 9 bases lying between them. The CDR3 has 14 residues. The CDR3 spells CASSLASRDTEAFF. CDR3 DNA sequence: TGCGCCAGCAGCTTGGCAAGCAGGGACACTGAAGCTTTCTTT.

Many counts were recorded for this clonotype. The V and J genes are TRBV11-3 and TRBJ2-5; D unresolved. Germline V gene lookup returns CDR1 SGHNT and CDR2 YENEEA. The CDR3 has 12 residues. V lost 0 bases and J 5 bases, leaving 4 bases between the germline ends. CDR3 DNA sequence: TGTGCCAGCAGCTTAGATGGGGAGACCCAGTACTTC. It is translated as CASSLDGETQYF.

Notes on this clonotype: A read error may explain this, as a much larger clone is one base away. The rearrangement joins TRBV29-1 to TRBJ1-1, with D perhaps matching TRBD1 (5 bases). The CDR3 is 10 residues long. The ends were cut back, 6 bases at V and 8 bases at J, with 10 bases in the middle. Germline V gene data show CDR1 as SQVTM and CDR2 as ANQGSEA. CDR3 sequence: CSVGRMEAFF. In DNA form, the CDR3 reads TGCAGCGTGGGGCGAATGGAAGCTTTCTTT.

V is TRBV7-8 and J is TRBJ2-2; no clear D. Germline V CDR1 and CDR2: SGHVS, FQNEAQ. Trimming took off 5 bases at V and 10 bases at J, with 8 bases between the two ends. This CDR3 comprises 11 residues. The CDR3 here is CASSNFEELFF. Written as DNA, the CDR3 is TGTGCCAGCAGCAACTTTGAGGAGCTGTTTTTT.

This clonotype appeared many times. V gene TRBV5-1 combines with J gene TRBJ2-1, with 14 bases fitting TRBD2. CDR3 length equals 13 residues. The V segment lost 7 bases and the J segment 8 bases; nucleotides outside the gene matches: 2. Germline V gives CDR1 SGHRS, CDR2 YFSETQ. The CDR3 here is CASGLAGGDEQFF. The CDR3 DNA is TGCGCCAGCGGACTAGCGGGGGGAGATGAGCAGTTCTTC.

This clonotype came up many times. As DNA, the CDR3 is TGTGCCAGCAGCTTAAGGATACCTAACTATGGCTACACCTTC. Translation: CASSLRIPNYGYTF. The V gene is TRBV11-2, the J gene TRBJ1-2; D remains unclear. The CDR3 runs to 14 residues. The germline gives CDR1 SGHAT, CDR2 FQNNGV. V was cut by 2 bases and J by 0 bases, with 7 bases left in between.

This CDR3 reads CSASRSGGFRETQYF. Written as DNA, the CDR3 is TGCAGTGCTAGTAGGAGCGGGGGGTTCAGGGAGACCCAGTACTTC. This chain connects TRBV20-1 to TRBJ2-5, with TRBD2 matching 9 bases. The CDR3 is made up of 15 amino acids. Trimming at V came to 3 bases and at J to 5 bases, leaving 10 bases not matched to a gene. Germline CDR1 and CDR2: DFQATT and SNEGSKA (reference sequence).

This clonotype was picked up a small number of times. This chain links TRBV19 with TRBJ2-3; 7 bases map to TRBD1. Germline CDR1 and CDR2: LNHDA and SQIVND (reference sequence). The CDR3 spans 17 residues. After removal of 7 bases from V and 0 bases from J, the junction contained 13 bases not matched to a gene. CDR3 nucleotides: TGTGCCAGTACCGACAGGGCTATATTTACTAGCACAGATACGCAGTATTTT. It translates to CASTDRAIFTSTDTQYF. Full variable domain (outside the CDR3, taken from reference TRBV19 and TRBJ2-3): DGGITQSPKYLFRKEGQNVTLSCEQNLNHDAMYWYRQDPGQGLRLIYYSQIVNDFQKGDIAEGYSVSREKKESFPLTVTSAQKNPTAFYLCASTDRAIFTSTDTQYFGPGTRLTVL.

This clonotype is medium-sized. J is TRBJ1-6 and V is TRBV30; unclear D gene. Trimming took 3 bases from V and 7 from J, leaving 19 bases between them. CDR3 size: 16 residues. Germline V gene sequence: CDR1 GTSNPN, CDR2 SVGIG (reference sequence). The CDR3 nucleotides are TGTGCCTGGAGAGTCCCTTCGGGCGTCTGGAATTCACCCCTCCACTTT. Translation gives CAWRVPSGVWNSPLHF.

This clonotype ranks as medium-sized (0.01 to 0.1%). The V and J genes are TRBV7-9 and TRBJ1-5; possible D gene TRBD1, 6 bases. Trimming took 3 bases from V and 4 from J, leaving 13 bases between them. Germline CDR1 reads SEHNR; CDR2 reads FQNEAQ (reference sequence). This CDR3 contains 15 residues. CDR3 region: CASSLDGRGNQPQHF. The CDR3 DNA sequence: TGTGCCAGCAGCTTGGACGGGAGGGGGAATCAGCCCCAGCATTTT.

This clonotype was picked up many times. The rearrangement links TRBV7-9 to TRBJ2-3, with TRBD2 as a possible D gene (6 bases). The CDR3 contains 15 residues. The V gene's germline CDR1 is SEHNR and CDR2 FQNEAQ (reference sequence). Trimming shortened V by 5 bases and J by 1 base, and 13 bases separated the two germline ends. The CDR3 region has the DNA TGTGCCAGCAGCCCGTCGGGAGCCGGCACAGATACGCAGTATTTT. It codes for CASSPSGAGTDTQYF.

This clonotype was seen more than once but under ten times. Here the CDR3 DNA reads TGTGCCAGCAGTGTGGATCAGCCCCAGCATTTT. The encoded protein is CASSVDQPQHF. The chain uses TRBV28 and TRBJ1-5; no firm D call. The CDR3 runs to 11 residues. The germline V gene has CDR1 MDHEN and CDR2 SYDVKM. V was trimmed by 5 bases and J by 5 bases, leaving 4 bases between them.

This clonotype was counted at least ten times. The chain uses TRBV19 and TRBJ1-1; 7 bases are shared with TRBD1. The germline V gene encodes CDR1 LNHDA and CDR2 SQIVND (reference sequence). J lost 0 bases, V lost 5 bases, and 6 bases had no gene match. The CDR3 loop spans 15 amino acids. In nucleotides, the CDR3 is TGTGCCAGTAGTGCCGACGGGACAGTGAACACTGAAGCTTTCTTT. Encoded protein: CASSADGTVNTEAFF.

This clonotype appeared many times. This chain links TRBV30 with TRBJ2-2, with D perhaps TRBD1 (6 bases). The V end was cut by 8 bases, the J end by 5 bases, with 12 bases between. The CDR3 has 12 residues. Germline V CDR1 and CDR2: GTSNPN, SVGIG (reference sequence). CDR3 DNA sequence: TGTGCCGGGGGCGGAAGGACCGGGGAGCTGTTTTTT. Its translation is CAGGGRTGELFF. The whole variable domain, filled in from reference TRBV30 and TRBJ2-2, reads SQTIHQWPATLVQPVGSPLSLECTVEGTSNPNLYWYRQAAGRGLQLLFYSVGIGQISSEVPQNLSASRPQDRQFILSSKKLLLSDSGFYLCAGGGRTGELFFGEGSRLTVL.

This clonotype has ten or more counts. The V and J genes are TRBV7-2 and TRBJ1-4, with TRBD1 as a possible D gene (5 bases). Germline V gene data show CDR1 as SGHTA and CDR2 as FQGNSA. This CDR3 region has 15 residues. V lost 3 bases to trimming and J lost 8 bases, with 16 bases between them. In nucleotides, the CDR3 is TGTGCCAGCAGCTTCGGGACCTCTTGGCGGGAAAAACTGTTTTTT. This codes for CASSFGTSWREKLFF.

Only a few counts were recorded for this clonotype. V is TRBV6-1 and J is TRBJ2-7; D is possibly TRBD1 (6 bases). CDR1 and CDR2 (germline): MNHNS, SASEGT. CDR3 length: 19 amino acids. V shed 3 bases and J shed 0 bases, with 24 bases lying between them. CDR3 region: CASSERARGYSLCSYEQYF. CDR3 bases: TGTGCCAGCAGTGAGAGGGCCAGGGGCTATTCTCTTTGCTCCTACGAGCAGTACTTC.

In its sample, this clonotype was seen many times. This chain joins TRBV5-1 and TRBJ2-5; D ambiguous. The CDR3 runs 11 residues. The V end lost 4 bases, the J end lost 5 bases, and 6 bases lay between the germline ends. CDR1 is SGHRS and CDR2 is YFSETQ in the germline V gene. This chain's CDR3 is CASSGDETQYF. CDR3 nucleotides: TGCGCCAGCAGCGGCGACGAGACCCAGTACTTC.

In its sample, this clonotype was seen a few times. In DNA form, the CDR3 reads TGTGCCAGTAGTATAGGACTTAGGAGGGACAAGAACAATGAGCAGTTCTTC. Protein: CASSIGLRRDKNNEQFF. The chain has TRBV19 and TRBJ2-1; D is possibly TRBD1 or TRBD2 (6 bases each). With 1 base removed from V and 5 bases from J, the gap between germline ends came to 18 bases. This CDR3 comprises 17 residues. In germline, CDR1 is LNHDA, CDR2 SQIVND (reference sequence).

This clonotype was found a few times. The CDR3 coding sequence is TGCGCCAGCAGTGAGTCGAGACTAGCGGGAGCCTACGAGCAGTACTTC. Translated, it gives CASSESRLAGAYEQYF. This rearrangement joins TRBV10-2 to TRBJ2-7; 12 nucleotides line up with TRBD2. Germline V lookup: CDR1 WSHSY, CDR2 SAAADI. V trimming: 0 bases; J trimming: 2 bases; junction bases outside the gene matches: 2. The length of the CDR3 is 16 residues.

The genes are TRBV30 and TRBJ2-1; 8 nucleotides agree with TRBD1. This CDR3 is built from 12 residues. The trim removed 2 bases at V and 14 bases at J, leaving 8 bases unmatched. In germline, CDR1 is GTSNPN, CDR2 SVGIG (reference sequence). The CDR3 region has the DNA TGTGCCTGGAGTAATCGGGGACAGGAGAAGTTCTTC. As protein: CAWSNRGQEKFF.

This clonotype qualifies as medium-sized. The chain has TRBV5-5 and TRBJ2-7, with D perhaps TRBD1 or TRBD2 (5 bases each). This CDR3 has 15 residues. Trimming cost V 0 bases and J 5 bases, with 15 bases left between them. The germline CDR1 and CDR2 sequences are SGHKS and YYEKEE (reference sequence). CDR3 sequence (DNA): TGTGCCAGCAGCTTGGACGGGGCGCTCCCAAACGAGCAGTACTTC. Translated, it gives CASSLDGALPNEQYF.

By share, this clonotype ranks as medium-sized. The CDR3 loop is CASSLGSGEQTTGELFF. The CDR3 nucleotides are TGTGCCAGCAGCTTAGGGAGTGGAGAGCAAACGACCGGGGAGCTGTTTTTT. V and J are TRBV7-9 and TRBJ2-2; D ambiguous. The V gene lost 1 base and the J gene lost 5 bases, with 17 bases spanning the gap. CDR3 length: 17 amino acids. The germline V gene has CDR1 SEHNR and CDR2 FQNEAQ (reference sequence).

Judged by abundance, this clonotype is medium-sized (0.01 to 0.1%). The chain has TRBV9 and TRBJ2-3; no clear D. CDR3 length: 15 amino acids. From germline, CDR1 is SGDLS and CDR2 YYNGEE. V was cut by 1 base and J by 6 bases, with 15 bases left in between. CDR3 sequence: CASSVSRRNADTQYF. CDR3 DNA sequence: TGTGCCAGCAGCGTAAGCCGCCGAAATGCGGATACGCAGTATTTT. Drawing the rest from reference TRBV9 and TRBJ2-3, the complete variable domain is DSGVTQTPKHLITATGQRVTLRCSPRSGDLSVYWYQQSLDQGLQFLIQYYNGEERAKGNILERFSAQQFPDLHSELNLSSLELGDSALYFCASSVSRRNADTQYFGPGTRLTVL.